A selection of T cell receptor beta chains follows, all from one sample in a study of T-cell memory formation after mild COVID-19. TCRdb passed the 5' RACE reads through MiXCR, listing each CDR3 protein once. The table has approximately 190,000 distinct CDR3 sequences, 15% to 20% seen once. The sequenced material came from PBMCs or a T cell subset sorted from them (not recorded which). The receptor set was obtained from an adult woman who had mild COVID-19 (a few samples of this study predate the infection). Cell type and time point are not known. The CDR3 runs from the conserved cysteine through the conserved F or W. D genes are given only for firm matches. Clone sizes are given selectively: once, few, many, or a class where the clone is expanded.

V	D	size	J	DNA	CDR3
TRBV29-1	NA	few	TRBJ2-7	TGCAGCGTTGACAGAGGCTCTGGCTACGAGCAGTACTTC	CSVDRGSGYEQYF
TRBV7-9	TRBD1	few	TRBJ1-1	TGTGCCAGCAGCACCCAGTATCGACAGGGATCTAAGGCTGAAGCTTTCTTT	CASSTQYRQGSKAEAFF
TRBV7-8	NA	few	TRBJ2-1	TGTGCCAGCAGCCAGATTAGGGATGAGCAGTTCTTC	CASSQIRDEQFF
TRBV6-1	TRBD2	NA	TRBJ2-3	TGTGCCAGCAGTAATCTAGCGGGAAGGGTCACAGATACGCAGTATTTT	CASSNLAGRVTDTQYF
TRBV6-5	NA	NA	TRBJ2-3	TGTGCCAGCAGTTTCGATACAGATACGCAGTATTTT	CASSFDTDTQYF
TRBV10-3	NA	few	TRBJ1-3	TGTGCCATCAGTGAGACTGGGTCCAACACCATATATTTT	CAISETGSNTIYF
TRBV6-5	NA	many	TRBJ2-2	TGTGCCAGCAGTTACAGGGGGTTCACCGGGGAGCTGTTTTTT	CASSYRGFTGELFF
TRBV2	TRBD2	NA	TRBJ2-4	TGTGCCAGCAACGGGGGGGAAGAAAACATTCAGTACTTC	CASNGGEENIQYF
TRBV6-2/TRBV6-3	NA	NA	TRBJ1-1	TGTGCCAGCAGTTACGGAGGGGGGAGCACTGAAGCTTTCTTT	CASSYGGGSTEAFF
TRBV25-1	TRBD1	many	TRBJ1-2	TGTGCCAGCAGTGCGTTCGAAGGGGGCTACTATGGCTACACCTTC	CASSAFEGGYYGYTF
TRBV23-1	NA	NA	TRBJ1-3	TGCGCCAGCAGTCGCCCATGGGGTAACACCATATATTTT	CASSRPWGNTIYF
TRBV3-1	TRBD1	NA	TRBJ1-2	TGTGCCAGCCAAGGACAGGCGAGAATCACCTTC	CASQGQARITF
TRBV6-6	NA	many	TRBJ1-1	TGTGCCAGCAGTTACTCGAGGAGCGCAGGGAACACTGAAGCTTTCTTT	CASSYSRSAGNTEAFF
TRBV12-3/TRBV12-4	TRBD2	NA	TRBJ2-7	TGTGCCAGCACGCAGACCCTTGGACGGGGGGTGAGCTACGAGCAGTACTTC	CASTQTLGRGVSYEQYF
TRBV24-1	TRBD1	few	TRBJ1-1	TGTGCCACCAGAACCGGGACAGGTCTGAACACTGAAGCTTTCTTT	CATRTGTGLNTEAFF
TRBV7-8	NA	few	TRBJ2-2	TGTGCCAGCAGCTTATCCGCCGGGGAGCTGTTTTTT	CASSLSAGELFF
TRBV24-1	NA	few	TRBJ2-1	TGTGCCACCAGTGAAGTGGGTCAGGGGTTCGGCAATGAGCAGTTCTTC	CATSEVGQGFGNEQFF
TRBV12-3/TRBV12-4	TRBD2	few	TRBJ2-1	TGTGCCAGCAGTTTAAGGGGAGCGGGAGCGGGTGAGCAGTTCTTC	CASSLRGAGAGEQFF
TRBV11-3	TRBD2	once	TRBJ2-2	TGTGCCAGCAGCTCCTTAGCGGGGGGCCGAACCGGGGAGCTGTTTTTT	CASSSLAGGRTGELFF
TRBV9	NA	NA	TRBJ2-1	TGTGCCAGCAGCGCCTTGACTAGCAATGAGCAGTTCTTC	CASSALTSNEQFF
TRBV2	NA	NA	TRBJ1-4	TGTGCCAGCAGTGACTACGGGGGGCTCGTGTTTTTT	CASSDYGGLVFF
TRBV7-2	NA	NA	TRBJ1-2	TGTGCCAGCAGCTTAGTAGGCTACAGGGCACCGCAGGGCTACACCTTC	CASSLVGYRAPQGYTF
TRBV7-3	NA	NA	TRBJ1-1	TGTGCCAGCAGCTTAACCCCCAGGACTGAAGCTTTCTTT	CASSLTPRTEAFF
TRBV6-2/TRBV6-3	NA	NA	TRBJ2-5	TGTGCCAGCAGTTCCCTGACTCACGGTGGGGAGACCCAGTACTTC	CASSSLTHGGETQYF
TRBV18	NA	few	TRBJ1-1	TGTGCCAGCTCATCGAGGAGGACGGGATCCATGAACACTGAAGCTTTCTTT	CASSSRRTGSMNTEAFF
TRBV23-1	NA	NA	TRBJ2-7	TGCGCCAGCAGTCAACCCGACAACTCCTACGAGCAGTACTTC	CASSQPDNSYEQYF